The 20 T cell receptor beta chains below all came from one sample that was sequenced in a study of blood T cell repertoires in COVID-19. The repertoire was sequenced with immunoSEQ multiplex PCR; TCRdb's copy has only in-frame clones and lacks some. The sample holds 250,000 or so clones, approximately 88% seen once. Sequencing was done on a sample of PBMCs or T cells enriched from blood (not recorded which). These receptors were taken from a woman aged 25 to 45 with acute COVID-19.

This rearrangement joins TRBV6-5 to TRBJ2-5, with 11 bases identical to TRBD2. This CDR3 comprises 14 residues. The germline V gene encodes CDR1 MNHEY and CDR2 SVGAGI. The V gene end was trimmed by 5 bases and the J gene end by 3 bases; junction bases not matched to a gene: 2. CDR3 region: CASSQGLAEETQYF. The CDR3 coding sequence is TGTGCCAGCAGTCAGGGACTAGCGGAAGAGACCCAGTACTTC.

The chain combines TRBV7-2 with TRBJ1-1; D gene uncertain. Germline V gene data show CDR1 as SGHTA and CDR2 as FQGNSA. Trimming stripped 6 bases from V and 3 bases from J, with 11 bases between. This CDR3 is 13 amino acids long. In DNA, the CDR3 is TGTGCCAGCAGTCGCGGGATTTACACTGAAGCTTTCTTT. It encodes CASSRGIYTEAFF.

DNA of the CDR3: TGTGCCAGCAGCTTAGGACCATCCCAGGGTAGCCAGCCCCAGCATTTT. Its protein is CASSLGPSQGSQPQHF. The rearrangement uses TRBV7-2 and TRBJ1-5; a weak D match, TRBD1 (5 bases). The CDR3 runs 16 residues. The V gene lost 1 base and the J gene lost 7 bases, with 17 bases spanning the gap. CDR1 is SGHTA, CDR2 FQGNSA, per germline.

The CDR3 is CASSLAGAGGANVLTF. As DNA, the CDR3 is TGTGCCAGCAGCTTAGCGGGGGCCGGTGGGGCCAACGTCCTGACTTTC. V usage is TRBV7-2 and J usage is TRBJ2-6, with D possibly matching TRBD1 (6 bases). Germline CDR1 is SGHTA and CDR2 is FQGNSA. The length of the CDR3 is 16 residues. Trimming pared 0 bases from V and 3 bases from J, leaving 9 bases between.

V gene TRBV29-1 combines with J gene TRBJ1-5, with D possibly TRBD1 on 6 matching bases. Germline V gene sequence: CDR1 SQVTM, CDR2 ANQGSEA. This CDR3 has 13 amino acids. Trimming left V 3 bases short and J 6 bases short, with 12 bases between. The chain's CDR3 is CSVEQGLGQPQHF. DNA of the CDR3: TGCAGCGTTGAGCAGGGGTTAGGTCAGCCCCAGCATTTT. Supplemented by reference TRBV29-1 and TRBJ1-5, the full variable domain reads SAVISQKPSRDICQRGTSLTIQCQVDSQVTMMFWYRQQPGQSLTLIATANQGSEATYESGFVIDKFPISRPNLTFSTLTVSNMSPEDSSIYLCSVEQGLGQPQHFGDGTRLSIL.

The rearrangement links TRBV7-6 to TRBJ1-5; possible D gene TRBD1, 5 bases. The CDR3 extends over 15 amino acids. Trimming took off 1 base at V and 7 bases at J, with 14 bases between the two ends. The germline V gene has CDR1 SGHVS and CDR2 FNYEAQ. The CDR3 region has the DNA TGTGCCAGCAGCTTAGAATGGGGAAGGGGACAGCCCCAGCATTTT. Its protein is CASSLEWGRGQPQHF.

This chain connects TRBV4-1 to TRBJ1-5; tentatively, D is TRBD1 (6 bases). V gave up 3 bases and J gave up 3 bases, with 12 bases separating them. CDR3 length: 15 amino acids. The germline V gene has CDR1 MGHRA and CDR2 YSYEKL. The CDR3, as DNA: TGCGCCAGCAGCCACCCGGGACACGTCAATCAGCCCCAGCATTTT. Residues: CASSHPGHVNQPQHF.

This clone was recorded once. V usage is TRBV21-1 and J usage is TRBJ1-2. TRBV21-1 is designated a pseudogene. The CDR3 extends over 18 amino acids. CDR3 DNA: TGTGCCAGCAGCCACTCTCCGGGACTCCTAAGTTGGGTAGACGGCTACACCTTC. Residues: CASSHSPGLLSWVDGYTF.

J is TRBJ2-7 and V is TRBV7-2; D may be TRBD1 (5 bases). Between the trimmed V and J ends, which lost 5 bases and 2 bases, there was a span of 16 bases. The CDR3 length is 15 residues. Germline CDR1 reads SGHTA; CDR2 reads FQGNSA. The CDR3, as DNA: TGTGCCAGCAGCATTCATCAGGGAAGCGCCTACGAGCAGTACTTC. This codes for CASSIHQGSAYEQYF.

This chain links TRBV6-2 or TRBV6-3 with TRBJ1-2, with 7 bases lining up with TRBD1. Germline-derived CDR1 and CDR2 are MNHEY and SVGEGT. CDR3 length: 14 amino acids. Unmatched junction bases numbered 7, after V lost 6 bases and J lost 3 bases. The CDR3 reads CASSRRGFDYGYTF. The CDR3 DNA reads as TGTGCCAGCAGCCGCAGGGGGTTTGACTATGGCTACACCTTC.

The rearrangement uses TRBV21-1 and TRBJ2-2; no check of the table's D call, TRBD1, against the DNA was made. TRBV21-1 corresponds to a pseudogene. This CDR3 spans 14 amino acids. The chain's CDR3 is CASISGGRTGELFF. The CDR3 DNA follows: TGTGCCAGCATTTCAGGGGGTCGCACCGGGGAGCTGTTTTTT.

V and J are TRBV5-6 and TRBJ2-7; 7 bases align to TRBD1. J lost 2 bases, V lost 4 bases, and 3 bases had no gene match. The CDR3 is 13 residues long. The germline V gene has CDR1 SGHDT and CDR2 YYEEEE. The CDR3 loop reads CASSTTGPYEQYF. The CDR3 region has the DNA TGTGCCAGCAGCACGACAGGGCCCTACGAGCAGTACTTC.

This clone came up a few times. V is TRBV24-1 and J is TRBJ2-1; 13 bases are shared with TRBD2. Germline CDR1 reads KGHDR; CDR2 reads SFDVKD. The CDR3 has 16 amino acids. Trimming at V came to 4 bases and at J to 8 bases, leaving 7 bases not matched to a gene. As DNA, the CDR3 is TGTGCCACCAGTGACTCGGGACTAGCGGGGAAACATGAGCAGTTCTTC. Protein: CATSDSGLAGKHEQFF.

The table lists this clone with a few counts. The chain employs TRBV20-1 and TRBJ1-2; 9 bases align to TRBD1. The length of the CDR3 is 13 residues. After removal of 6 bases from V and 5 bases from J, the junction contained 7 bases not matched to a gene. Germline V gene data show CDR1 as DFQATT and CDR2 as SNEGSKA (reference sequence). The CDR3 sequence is CSASRTGVYGYTF. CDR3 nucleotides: TGCAGTGCAAGTCGGACAGGGGTGTATGGCTACACCTTC.

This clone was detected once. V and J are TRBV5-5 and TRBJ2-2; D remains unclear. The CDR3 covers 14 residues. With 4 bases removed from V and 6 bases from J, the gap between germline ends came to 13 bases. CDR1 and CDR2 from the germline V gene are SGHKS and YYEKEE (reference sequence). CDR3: CASSARRGAGELFF. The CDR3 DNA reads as TGTGCCAGCAGCGCCAGACGAGGAGCCGGGGAGCTGTTTTTT.

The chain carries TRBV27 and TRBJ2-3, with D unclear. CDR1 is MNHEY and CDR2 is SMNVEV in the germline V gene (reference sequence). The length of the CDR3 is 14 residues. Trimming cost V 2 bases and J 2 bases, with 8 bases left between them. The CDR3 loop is CASSLLYDTDTQYF. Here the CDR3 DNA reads TGTGCCAGCAGTTTACTATACGACACAGATACGCAGTATTTT.

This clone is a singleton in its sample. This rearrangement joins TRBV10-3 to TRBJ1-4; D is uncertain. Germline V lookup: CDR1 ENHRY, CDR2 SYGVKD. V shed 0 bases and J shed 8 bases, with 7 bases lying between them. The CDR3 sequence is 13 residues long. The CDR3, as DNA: TGTGCCATCAGTGAGTCGGGAGCCGAAAAACTGTTTTTT. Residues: CAISESGAEKLFF.

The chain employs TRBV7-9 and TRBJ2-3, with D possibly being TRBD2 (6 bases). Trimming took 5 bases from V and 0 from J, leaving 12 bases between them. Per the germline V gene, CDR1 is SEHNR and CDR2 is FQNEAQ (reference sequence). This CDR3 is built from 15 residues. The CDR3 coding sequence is TGTGCCAGCAGCCCGGGGGAGCCTAGCACAGATACGCAGTATTTT. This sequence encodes CASSPGEPSTDTQYF.

CDR3 DNA: TGTGCCAGCAGACCAACCTCAACCGACAGGCACACTGAAGCTTTCTTT. Translation: CASRPTSTDRHTEAFF. This chain joins TRBV25-1 and TRBJ1-1, with D possibly matching TRBD1 (6 bases). The CDR3 is 16 residues long. Per the germline V gene, CDR1 is MGHDK and CDR2 is SYGVNS. V was cut by 6 bases and J by 3 bases, with 20 bases left in between. Using reference TRBV25-1 and TRBJ1-1 for the parts outside the CDR3, the full variable domain is EADIYQTPRYLVIGTGKKITLECSQTMGHDKMYWYQQDPGMELHLIHYSYGVNSTEKGDLSSESTVSRIRTEHFPLTLESARPSHTSQYLCASRPTSTDRHTEAFFGQGTRLTVV.

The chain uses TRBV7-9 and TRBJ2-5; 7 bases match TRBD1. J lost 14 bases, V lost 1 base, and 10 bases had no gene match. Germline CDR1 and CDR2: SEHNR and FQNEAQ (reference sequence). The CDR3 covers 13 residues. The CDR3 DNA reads TGTGCCAGCAGCTTAGTGTATACGGGACAGAAATACTTC. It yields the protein CASSLVYTGQKYF.